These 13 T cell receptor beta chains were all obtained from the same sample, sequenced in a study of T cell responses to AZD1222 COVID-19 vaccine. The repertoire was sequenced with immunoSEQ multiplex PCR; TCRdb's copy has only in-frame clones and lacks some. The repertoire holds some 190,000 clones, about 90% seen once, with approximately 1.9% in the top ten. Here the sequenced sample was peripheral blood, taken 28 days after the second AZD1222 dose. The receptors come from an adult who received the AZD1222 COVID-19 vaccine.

CDR3 in DNA: TGCGCCAGCAGCTTACTAGACAATGAGCAGTTCTTC. It codes for CASSLLDNEQFF. The chain combines TRBV5-1 with TRBJ2-1, with a tentative D call TRBD2 (5 bases). CDR1 is SGHRS and CDR2 is YFSETQ in the germline V gene. The CDR3 length is 12 residues. The V end was cut by 2 bases, the J end by 5 bases, with 5 bases between.

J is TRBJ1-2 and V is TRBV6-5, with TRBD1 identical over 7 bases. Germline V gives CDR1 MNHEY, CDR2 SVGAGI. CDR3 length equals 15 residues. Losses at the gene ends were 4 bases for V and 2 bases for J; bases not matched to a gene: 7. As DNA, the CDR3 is TGTGCCAGCAGTTCCCGGAGGACAGGCAACTATGGCTACACCTTC. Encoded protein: CASSSRRTGNYGYTF.

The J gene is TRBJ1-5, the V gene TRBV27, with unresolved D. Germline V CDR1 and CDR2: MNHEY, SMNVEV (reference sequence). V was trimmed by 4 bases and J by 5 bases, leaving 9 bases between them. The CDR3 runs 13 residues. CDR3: CASSSGSYQPQHF. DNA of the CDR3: TGTGCCAGCAGTTCGGGATCCTATCAGCCCCAGCATTTT.

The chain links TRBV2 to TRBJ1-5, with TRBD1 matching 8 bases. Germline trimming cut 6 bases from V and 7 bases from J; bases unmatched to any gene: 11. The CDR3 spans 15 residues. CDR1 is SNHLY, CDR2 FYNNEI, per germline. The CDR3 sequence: CASSLGQGLTQPQHF. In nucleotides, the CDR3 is TGTGCCAGCAGCCTCGGACAGGGTCTTACCCAGCCCCAGCATTTT.

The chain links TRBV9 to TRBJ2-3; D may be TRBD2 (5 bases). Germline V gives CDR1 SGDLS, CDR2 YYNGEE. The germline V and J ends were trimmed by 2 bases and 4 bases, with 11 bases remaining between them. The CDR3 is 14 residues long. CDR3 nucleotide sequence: TGTGCCAGCAGCGTCCGCAGCGGACCAGATACGCAGTATTTT. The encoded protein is CASSVRSGPDTQYF.

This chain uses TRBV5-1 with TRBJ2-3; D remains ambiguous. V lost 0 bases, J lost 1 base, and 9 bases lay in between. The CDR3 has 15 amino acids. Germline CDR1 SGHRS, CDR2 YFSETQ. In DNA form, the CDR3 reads TGCGCCAGCAGCTTGGGTGCCGTAGGCACAGATACGCAGTATTTT. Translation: CASSLGAVGTDTQYF.

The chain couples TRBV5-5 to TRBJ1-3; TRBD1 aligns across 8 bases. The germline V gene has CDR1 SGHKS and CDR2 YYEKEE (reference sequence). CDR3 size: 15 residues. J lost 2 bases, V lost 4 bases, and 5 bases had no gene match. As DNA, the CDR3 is TGTGCCAGCAGCCGGAACAGGGGGACTGGAAACACCATATATTTT. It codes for CASSRNRGTGNTIYF.

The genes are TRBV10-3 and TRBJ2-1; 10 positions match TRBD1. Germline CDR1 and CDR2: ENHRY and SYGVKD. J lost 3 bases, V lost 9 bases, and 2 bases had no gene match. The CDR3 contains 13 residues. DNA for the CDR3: TGTGCCATGGGGGACAGGGGCTACAATGAGCAGTTCTTC. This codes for CAMGDRGYNEQFF.

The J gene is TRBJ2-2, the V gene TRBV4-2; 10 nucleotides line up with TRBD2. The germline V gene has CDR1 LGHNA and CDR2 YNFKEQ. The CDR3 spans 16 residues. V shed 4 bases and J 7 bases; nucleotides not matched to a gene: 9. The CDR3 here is CASSLKRGGLYGELFF. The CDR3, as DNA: TGTGCCAGCAGCCTCAAGCGGGGGGGCCTCTACGGGGAGCTGTTTTTT.

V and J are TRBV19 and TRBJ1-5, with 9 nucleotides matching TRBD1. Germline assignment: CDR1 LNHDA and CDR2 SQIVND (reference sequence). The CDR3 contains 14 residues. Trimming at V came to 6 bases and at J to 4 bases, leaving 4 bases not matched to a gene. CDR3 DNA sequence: TGTGCCAGTAGGGGACAGGGTGGGAATCAGCCCCAGCATTTT. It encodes CASRGQGGNQPQHF.

CDR3 protein: CAAGGAEAFF. DNA for the CDR3: TGTGCCGCGGGAGGGGCTGAAGCTTTCTTT. The V and J genes are TRBV30 and TRBJ1-1; D perhaps matches TRBD1 (5 bases). V gave up 8 bases and J gave up 6 bases, with 10 bases separating them. This CDR3 region has 10 residues. The germline V gene encodes CDR1 GTSNPN and CDR2 SVGIG (reference sequence).

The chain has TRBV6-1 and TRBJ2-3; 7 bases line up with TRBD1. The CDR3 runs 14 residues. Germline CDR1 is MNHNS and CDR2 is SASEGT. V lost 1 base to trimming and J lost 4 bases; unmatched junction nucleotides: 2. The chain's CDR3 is CASSEGDRADTQYF. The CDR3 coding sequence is TGTGCCAGCAGTGAAGGAGACAGGGCAGATACGCAGTATTTT.

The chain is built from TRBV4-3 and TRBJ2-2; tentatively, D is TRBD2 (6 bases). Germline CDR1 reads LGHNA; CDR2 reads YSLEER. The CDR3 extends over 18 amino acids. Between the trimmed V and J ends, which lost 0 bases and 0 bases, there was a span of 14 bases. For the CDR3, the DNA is TGCGCCAGCAGCCAAGATCCCCTCCTAGCGTCGAACACCGGGGAGCTGTTTTTT. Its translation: CASSQDPLLASNTGELFF.